Following are 27 T cell receptor beta chains from one sample sequenced in a study of post-analysis software for immune sequencing data. Prepared libraries of TCR beta cDNA carried unique molecular identifiers. TCRdb redid the calling of the PCR reads with MiXCR, one entry per CDR3 protein. Here the sample spans around 400,000 distinct CDR3 sequences, about a third being singletons. General study results and limits: The five TRBV segments detected at higher frequency in patients than in controls included TRBV5-6, TRBV5-1 and TRBV20-1.

Antigen specificity for these receptors is unknown. The specimen sequenced was blood. These receptors came from a girl under 18 with multiple sclerosis.

The chain couples TRBV20-1 to TRBJ2-1; tentative D call: TRBD1 (6 bases). V was pared by 3 bases and J by 6 bases, with 12 bases between. Germline lookup yields CDR1 DFQATT and CDR2 SNEGSKA (reference sequence). This CDR3 contains 13 residues. The CDR3 reads CSASQGWSNEQFF. CDR3 sequence (DNA): TGCAGTGCTAGTCAGGGGTGGTCCAATGAGCAGTTCTTC.

The chain carries TRBV4-1 and TRBJ2-4; the D gene is possibly TRBD2 (7 bases). The J call is doubtful: the DNA matches TRBJ2-7 better. Looked up from germline, CDR1 is MGHRA and CDR2 is YSYEKL. The CDR3 spans 14 residues. The DNA for the CDR3 is TGCGCCAGCAGCCCAGAGGGGGGGGCCTACGAGCAGTACTTC. This sequence encodes CASSPEGGAYEQYF.

In its sample, this clonotype was seen a few times. The chain combines TRBV5-1 with TRBJ2-6; D is possibly TRBD2 (5 bases). The germline gives CDR1 SGHRS, CDR2 YFSETQ. V shed 0 bases and J shed 0 bases, with 13 bases lying between them. The CDR3 is 18 amino acids. The CDR3 sequence is CASSLVGMPYSGANVLTF. In DNA form, the CDR3 reads TGCGCCAGCAGCTTGGTCGGGATGCCCTACTCTGGGGCCAACGTCCTGACTTTC.

This clonotype came up a few times. The chain links TRBV5-1 to TRBJ2-1; tentatively, D is TRBD1 (6 bases). Germline-derived CDR1 and CDR2 are SGHRS and YFSETQ. The V end lost 7 bases, the J end lost 1 base, and 21 bases lay between the germline ends. CDR3 length equals 17 residues. CDR3 loop: CASFDVGTSKSYNEQFF. In DNA form, the CDR3 reads TGCGCCAGCTTTGACGTGGGGACATCTAAATCCTACAATGAGCAGTTCTTC.

This chain links TRBV3-1 with TRBJ2-2, with a possible D match to TRBD2 (7 bases). V dropped 1 base and J dropped 3 bases, with 12 bases sitting between them. This CDR3 spans 16 amino acids. CDR1 and CDR2 from the germline V gene are LGHDT and YNNKEL (reference sequence). CDR3 in amino acids: CASSQARGADTGELFF. CDR3 in DNA: TGTGCCAGCAGCCAAGCCCGGGGGGCCGACACCGGGGAGCTGTTTTTT.

About this clonotype itself: A much larger clone differs by one base, so this may be a read error. The rearrangement uses TRBV10-3 and TRBJ2-7; 10 nucleotides match TRBD2. This CDR3 is built from 16 residues. Germline CDR1 and CDR2: ENHRY and SYGVKD. CDR3 bases: TGTGTCATCAGTGGTCCCGAGCGGGGGGGAAACTACGAGCAGTACTTC. Translation gives CVISGPERGGNYEQYF.

J is TRBJ2-1 and V is TRBV6-5; 10 bases agree with TRBD2. The junction had 11 bases not matched to a gene; V was cut back by 3 bases and J by 3 bases. Germline V gives CDR1 MNHEY, CDR2 SVGAGI. The CDR3 length is 18 residues. CDR3 residues: CASSYASGGTFYYNEQFF. The CDR3 nucleotides are TGTGCCAGCAGTTATGCTAGCGGGGGAACATTCTACTACAATGAGCAGTTCTTC.

This clonotype was picked up a small number of times. The junction and the germline gene differ at one end; a read error may be behind it. The V gene is TRBV7-7, the J gene TRBJ2-1; maybe TRBD2 (6 bases). This CDR3 has 16 residues. CDR1 and CDR2 from the germline V gene are SSHAT and FNYEAQ (reference sequence). The CDR3 region has the DNA TGTGCTAGCAGCTTATATGGGGGGTCGGCCTACAATGAGCAGTTCTTC. Amino acid sequence: CASSLYGGSAYNEQFF. Complete variable domain (other parts from reference TRBV7-7 and TRBJ2-1): GAGVSQSPRYKVTKRGQDVTLRCDPISSHATLYWYQQALGQGPEFLTYFNYEAQPDKSGLPSDRFSAERPEGSISTLTIQRTEQRDSAMYRCASSLYGGSAYNEQFFGPGTRLTVL.

This clonotype was picked up a small number of times. The chain uses TRBV6-2 or TRBV6-3 and TRBJ2-7; possible D gene TRBD2, 5 bases. V was cut by 0 bases and J by 2 bases, with 11 bases left in between. The CDR3 extends over 15 amino acids. Per the germline V gene, CDR1 is MNHEY and CDR2 is SVGEGT. The CDR3 spells CASSYSRVLAYEQYF. As DNA, the CDR3 is TGTGCCAGCAGTTACTCGAGGGTATTAGCCTACGAGCAGTACTTC.

In its sample, this clonotype was seen a few times. The chain uses TRBV4-2 and TRBJ2-5; 8 nucleotides line up with TRBD2. CDR1 is LGHNA, CDR2 YNFKEQ, per germline. Trimming at V came to 2 bases and at J to 2 bases, leaving 1 base not matched to a gene. The CDR3 sequence is 14 residues long. The CDR3 coding sequence is TGTGCCAGCAGCCAACCGGGGGGGCAAGAGACCCAGTACTTC. It encodes CASSQPGGQETQYF.

This clonotype came up a few times. The chain carries TRBV3-1 and TRBJ2-7; D possibly corresponds to TRBD2 (5 bases). The germline V and J ends were trimmed by 4 bases and 2 bases, with 12 bases remaining between them. This CDR3 contains 14 residues. The germline gives CDR1 LGHDT, CDR2 YNNKEL (reference sequence). This chain's CDR3 is CASSRGLVPYEQYF. DNA for the CDR3: TGTGCCAGCAGCCGCGGACTCGTCCCCTACGAGCAGTACTTC.

J is TRBJ1-5 and V is TRBV28; perhaps TRBD1 as D (5 bases). Trimming took off 10 bases at V and 1 base at J, with 17 bases between the two ends. Germline V gives CDR1 MDHEN, CDR2 SYDVKM. This CDR3 comprises 15 residues. For the CDR3, the DNA is TGTGCCACCATAGTCGGTGGGGGGAGCAATCAGCCCCAGCATTTT. Protein sequence: CATIVGGGSNQPQHF.

V and J are TRBV12-3 or TRBV12-4 and TRBJ2-7; no reliable D call. This CDR3 region has 14 residues. Trimming took 2 bases from V and 0 from J, leaving 8 bases between them. The CDR3 DNA sequence: TGTGCCAGCAGTTTACGCCTTAGCTCCTACGAGCAGTACTTC. It specifies CASSLRLSSYEQYF.

V is TRBV13 and J is TRBJ1-1; D ambiguous. Trimming took off 3 bases at V and 2 bases at J, with 7 bases between the two ends. Per the germline V gene, CDR1 is PRHDT and CDR2 is FYEKMQ (reference sequence). This CDR3 region has 13 residues. The CDR3 DNA is TGTGCCAGCAGCTTTAGGCCTAACACTGAAGCTTTCTTT. As protein: CASSFRPNTEAFF.

V is TRBV18 and J is TRBJ2-1, with 10 bases that match TRBD2. The CDR3 loop spans 17 amino acids. J lost 8 bases, V lost 3 bases, and 13 bases had no gene match. Germline values: CDR1 KGHSH, CDR2 LQKENI. The CDR3 coding sequence is TGTGCCAGCTCACCTTTGGCCGTGTCTAGCGGGGGCGATGAGCAGTTCTTC. This encodes CASSPLAVSSGGDEQFF.

This clonotype was detected only a few times. The chain carries TRBV7-2 and TRBJ2-7; 12 nucleotides agree with TRBD2. Germline V CDR1 and CDR2: SGHTA, FQGNSA. J was trimmed by 1 base and V by 1 base; bases with no gene match: 8. This CDR3 spans 18 amino acids. The CDR3 sequence is CASSLVGLAGGVSYEQYF. In nucleotides, the CDR3 is TGTGCCAGCAGCTTAGTAGGCCTAGCGGGGGGGGTATCCTACGAGCAGTACTTC. The variable domain in full, with the rest retrieved from reference TRBV7-2 and TRBJ2-7, is GAGVSQSPSNKVTEKGKDVELRCDPISGHTALYWYRQSLGQGLEFLIYFQGNSAPDKSGLPSDRFSAERTGGSVSTLTIQRTQQEDSAVYLCASSLVGLAGGVSYEQYFGPGTRLTVT.

This clonotype was picked up a small number of times. The rearrangement links TRBV20-1 to TRBJ2-7, with D possibly being TRBD1 (5 bases). The V and J ends lost 5 bases and 0 bases respectively, with 17 bases between them. Germline lookup yields CDR1 DFQATT and CDR2 SNEGSKA (reference sequence). The length of the CDR3 is 15 residues. The CDR3 loop reads CSAQSGAFSSYEQYF. The CDR3 nucleotides are TGCAGTGCTCAATCTGGGGCGTTTAGCTCCTACGAGCAGTACTTC.

The count of this clonotype is one. The chain combines TRBV20-1 with TRBJ1-2, with TRBD1 matching 7 bases. This CDR3 spans 17 amino acids. Per germline, CDR1 DFQATT and CDR2 SNEGSKA (reference sequence). V shed 2 bases and J 0 bases; nucleotides not matched to a gene: 12. CDR3 coding DNA: TGCAGTGCTAGACCATACCCCTCGGACAGGCCTAACTATGGCTACACCTTC. Translating gives CSARPYPSDRPNYGYTF.

This clonotype showed up just once. The chain uses TRBV2 and TRBJ2-3, with D perhaps matching TRBD2 (7 bases). Trimming left V 4 bases short and J 0 bases short, with 14 bases between. From germline, CDR1 is SNHLY and CDR2 FYNNEI. The CDR3 is made up of 16 amino acids. CDR3 sequence: CASSARGGLSTDTQYF. The CDR3 DNA is TGTGCCAGCAGTGCCCGCGGGGGCCTTAGCACAGATACGCAGTATTTT.

The chain couples TRBV12-3 or TRBV12-4 to TRBJ1-2; D is ambiguous. Trimming cost V 5 bases and J 4 bases, with 14 bases left between them. This CDR3 has 14 residues. The CDR3 here is CASSNLRGRYGYTF. CDR3 nucleotide sequence: TGTGCCAGCAGTAACCTACGAGGTCGCTATGGCTACACCTTC.

This chain links TRBV2 with TRBJ2-3; 10 nucleotides match TRBD1. The CDR3 runs 17 residues. Germline CDR1 reads SNHLY; CDR2 reads FYNNEI. The V segment lost 6 bases and the J segment 1 base; nucleotides outside the gene matches: 10. CDR3 region: CASRRRQGAARTDTQYF. In DNA form, the CDR3 reads TGTGCCAGCAGGCGGAGACAGGGGGCGGCCCGCACAGATACGCAGTATTTT.

This clonotype was seen a few times. The CDR3 spells CASSYWTSGQETQYF. CDR3 coding DNA: TGTGCCAGCAGCTATTGGACTAGCGGACAAGAGACCCAGTACTTC. The chain has TRBV5-4 and TRBJ2-5; 10 bases align to TRBD2. The V gene end was trimmed by 3 bases and the J gene end by 2 bases; junction bases not matched to a gene: 4. The CDR3 consists of 15 residues. Per the germline V gene, CDR1 is SGHNT and CDR2 is YYREEE (reference sequence).

This clonotype came up a few times. The chain uses TRBV4-2 and TRBJ1-4; 7 bases line up with TRBD1. CDR3 length: 16 amino acids. From germline, CDR1 is LGHNA and CDR2 YNFKEQ. The ends lost 1 base at V and 8 bases at J; junction bases unmatched: 10. For the CDR3, the DNA is TGTGCCAGCAGCCAAGTTGGTATGGGGACAGAGGAAAAACTGTTTTTT. It is translated as CASSQVGMGTEEKLFF.

The genes are TRBV6-5 and TRBJ2-5; D not resolved. The CDR3 sequence is 15 residues long. V dropped 6 bases and J dropped 1 base, with 15 bases sitting between them. In germline, CDR1 is MNHEY, CDR2 SVGAGI. The CDR3 nucleotides are TGTGCCAGCAGCCGTGCTGTGGGCACCCAAGAGACCCAGTACTTC. It translates to CASSRAVGTQETQYF.

The chain recombines TRBV10-3 with TRBJ2-5; TRBD1 or TRBD2 may be the D gene (6 bases each). Germline V gene lookup returns CDR1 ENHRY and CDR2 SYGVKD. The V end lost 8 bases, the J end lost 11 bases, and 21 bases lay between the germline ends. This CDR3 is 13 amino acids long. The CDR3 region is CAIALGGGNEQYF. CDR3 coding DNA: TGTGCCATCGCCCTGGGGGGCGGGAATGAGCAGTACTTC.

V usage is TRBV5-1 and J usage is TRBJ2-1; 8 nucleotides agree with TRBD2. Germline V gene lookup returns CDR1 SGHRS and CDR2 YFSETQ. This CDR3 contains 14 residues. V was pared by 0 bases and J by 10 bases, with 6 bases of the junction left unmatched. CDR3 bases: TGCGCCAGCAGCTTGGGAGCGGGGGCCTCCGAGCAGTTCTTC. Residues: CASSLGAGASEQFF.

The chain is built from TRBV28 and TRBJ2-5; 11 bases line up with TRBD2. The V gene end was trimmed by 6 bases and the J gene end by 5 bases; junction bases not matched to a gene: 5. The CDR3 is made up of 14 amino acids. Germline values: CDR1 MDHEN, CDR2 SYDVKM. The CDR3 region is CASSLAGGLETQYF. CDR3 DNA: TGTGCCAGCAGCTTAGCGGGGGGGCTCGAGACCCAGTACTTC.